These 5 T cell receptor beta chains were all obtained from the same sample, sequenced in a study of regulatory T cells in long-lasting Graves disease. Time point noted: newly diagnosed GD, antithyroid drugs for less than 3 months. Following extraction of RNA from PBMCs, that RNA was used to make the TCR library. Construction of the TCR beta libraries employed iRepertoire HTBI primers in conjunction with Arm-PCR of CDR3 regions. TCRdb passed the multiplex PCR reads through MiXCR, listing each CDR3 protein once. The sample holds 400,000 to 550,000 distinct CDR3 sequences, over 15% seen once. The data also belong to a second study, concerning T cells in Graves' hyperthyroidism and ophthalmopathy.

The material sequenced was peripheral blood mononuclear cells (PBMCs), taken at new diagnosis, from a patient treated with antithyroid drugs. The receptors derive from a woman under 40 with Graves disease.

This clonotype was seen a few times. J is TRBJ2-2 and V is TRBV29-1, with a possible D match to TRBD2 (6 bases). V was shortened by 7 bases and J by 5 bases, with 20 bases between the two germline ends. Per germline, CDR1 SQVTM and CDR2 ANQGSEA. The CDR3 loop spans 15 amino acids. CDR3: CSAGWGRGGTGELFF. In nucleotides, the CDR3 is TGCAGCGCTGGATGGGGACGGGGAGGAACCGGGGAGCTGTTTTTT.

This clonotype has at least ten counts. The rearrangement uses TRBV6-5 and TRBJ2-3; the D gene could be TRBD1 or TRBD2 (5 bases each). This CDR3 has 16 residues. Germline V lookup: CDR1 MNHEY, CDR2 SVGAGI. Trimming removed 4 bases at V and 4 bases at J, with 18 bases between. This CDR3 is CASSLNRDRVPDTQYF. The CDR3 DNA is TGTGCCAGCAGTTTAAACCGGGACCGGGTCCCAGATACGCAGTATTTT.

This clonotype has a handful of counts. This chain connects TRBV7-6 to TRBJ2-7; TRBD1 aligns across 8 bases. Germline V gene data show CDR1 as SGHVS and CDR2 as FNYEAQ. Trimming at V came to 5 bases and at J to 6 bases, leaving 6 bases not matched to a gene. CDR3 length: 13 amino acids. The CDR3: CASSRDRRREQYF. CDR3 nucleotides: TGTGCCAGCAGCCGGGACAGGCGGCGCGAGCAGTACTTC.

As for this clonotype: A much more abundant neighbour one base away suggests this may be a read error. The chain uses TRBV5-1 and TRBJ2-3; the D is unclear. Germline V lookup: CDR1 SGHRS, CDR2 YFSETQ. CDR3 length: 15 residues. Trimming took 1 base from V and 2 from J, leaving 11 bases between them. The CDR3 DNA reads TGCGCCAGCAGCTTGAGAAAGCCTACCACAGATACGCAGTATTTT. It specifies CASSLRKPTTDTQYF.

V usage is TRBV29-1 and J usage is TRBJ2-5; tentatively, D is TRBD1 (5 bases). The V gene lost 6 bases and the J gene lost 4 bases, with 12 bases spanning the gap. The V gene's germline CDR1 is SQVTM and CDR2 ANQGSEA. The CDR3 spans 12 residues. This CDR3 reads CSVDAQAETQYF. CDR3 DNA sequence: TGCAGCGTCGACGCACAGGCAGAGACCCAGTACTTC. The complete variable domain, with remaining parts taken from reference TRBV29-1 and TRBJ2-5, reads SAVISQKPSRDICQRGTSLTIQCQVDSQVTMMFWYRQQPGQSLTLIATANQGSEATYESGFVIDKFPISRPNLTFSTLTVSNMSPEDSSIYLCSVDAQAETQYFGPGTRLLVL.